These 2 T cell receptor beta chains came from one sample sequenced in a study of identical twins. TCRdb ran MiXCR on the 5' RACE reads and lists one entry per CDR3 protein. The table lists about 430,000 distinct CDR3 sequences, about 18% of them singletons. The sample taken for sequencing was naive T cells sorted from blood. The receptors come from a man in his forties or fifties in good health.

V usage is TRBV11-2 and J usage is TRBJ2-3; D is tentatively TRBD1 or TRBD2 (6 bases each). This CDR3 region has 13 residues. Germline assignment: CDR1 SGHAT and CDR2 FQNNGV. Between the trimmed V and J ends, which lost 7 bases and 6 bases, there was a span of 14 bases. CDR3 sequence (DNA): TGTGCCAGCAACCCCGGGGGCGCGGATACGCAGTATTTT. Translation: CASNPGGADTQYF.

This clonotype was picked up many times. The chain combines TRBV4-2 with TRBJ1-1, with 7 bases lining up with TRBD1. J gave up 1 base and V 4 bases, and 9 bases lay outside the gene matches. The CDR3 runs 16 residues. The germline CDR1 and CDR2 sequences are LGHNA and YNFKEQ. In DNA form, the CDR3 reads TGTGCCAGCAGCCCGACATTCGACAGGGCGAACACTGAAGCTTTCTTT. Its protein is CASSPTFDRANTEAFF.